Listed here are 5 T cell receptor beta chains from one sample, sequenced in a study of blood T cell repertoires in COVID-19. Sequenced by immunoSEQ multiplex PCR; TCRdb stores in-frame clones only, minus some. The sample records some 390,000 clones, 85% to 90% being singletons. Input material: PBMCs or T cells enriched from blood (not recorded which). Receptors were obtained from a man younger than 40 who had recovered from COVID-19.

This rearrangement joins TRBV12-5 to TRBJ2-7; 7 bases are shared with TRBD2. The V segment lost 6 bases and the J segment 3 bases; nucleotides outside the gene matches: 5. The CDR3 has 13 amino acids. Germline V CDR1 and CDR2: LGHNT, FRNRAP. CDR3 protein: CASGASGHYEQYF. As DNA, the CDR3 is TGTGCTAGTGGCGCTAGCGGCCACTACGAGCAGTACTTC. Filled out from reference TRBV12-5 and TRBJ2-7, the complete variable domain reads DARVTQTPRHKVTEMGQEVTMRCQPILGHNTVFWYRQTMMQGLELLAYFRNRAPLDDSGMPKDRFSAEMPDATLATLKIQPSEPRDSAVYFCASGASGHYEQYFGPGTRLTVT.

The chain links TRBV10-3 to TRBJ1-4; D is perhaps TRBD1 (6 bases). CDR1 and CDR2 from the germline V gene are ENHRY and SYGVKD. Trimming removed 2 bases at V and 4 bases at J, with 11 bases between. This CDR3 has 15 residues. CDR3 bases: TGTGCCATCAGTGAGAGATTAGGGGGTAATGAAAAACTGTTTTTT. This translates into CAISERLGGNEKLFF.

The chain links TRBV5-8 to TRBJ2-1; no definite D call. Trimming cost V 6 bases and J 5 bases, with 15 bases left between them. The CDR3 loop spans 14 amino acids. Germline assignment: CDR1 SGHTS and CDR2 YDEGEE. The CDR3 sequence is CASKKRGGDNEQFF. CDR3 sequence (DNA): TGTGCCAGCAAGAAGCGTGGCGGAGACAATGAGCAGTTCTTC. Full variable domain (rest looked up from reference TRBV5-8 and TRBJ2-1): EAGVTQSPTHLIKTRGQQATLRCSPISGHTSVYWYQQALGLGLQFLLWYDEGEERNRGNFPPRFSGRQFPNYSSELNVNALELEDSALYLCASKKRGGDNEQFFGPGTRLTVL.

V and J are TRBV30 and TRBJ1-5, with D maybe TRBD1 (5 bases). Germline V gene lookup returns CDR1 GTSNPN and CDR2 SVGIG (reference sequence). V lost 1 base and J lost 8, with 12 bases in between. The CDR3 loop spans 13 amino acids. DNA for the CDR3: TGTGCCTGGAGTGGGGGGGGGTTTAAGCCCCAGCATTTT. Its protein is CAWSGGGFKPQHF. The whole variable domain, remainder taken from reference TRBV30 and TRBJ1-5, is SQTIHQWPATLVQPVGSPLSLECTVEGTSNPNLYWYRQAAGRGLQLLFYSVGIGQISSEVPQNLSASRPQDRQFILSSKKLLLSDSGFYLCAWSGGGFKPQHFGDGTRLSIL.

This clone has a single count. The chain links TRBV2 to TRBJ2-1; 9 bases map to TRBD1. The J segment lost 3 bases and the V segment lost 6 bases, leaving 3 bases of the junction unmatched. The germline V gene has CDR1 SNHLY and CDR2 FYNNEI. The CDR3 has 14 residues. CDR3 coding DNA: TGTGCCAGCAGGAGGGACAGGGACTACAATGAGCAGTTCTTC. Translating gives CASRRDRDYNEQFF. Based on the CDR3 plus reference TRBV2 and TRBJ2-1, the full variable domain is EPEVTQTPSHQVTQMGQEVILRCVPISNHLYFYWYRQILGQKVEFLVSFYNNEISEKSEIFDDQFSVERPDGSNFTLKIRSTKLEDSAMYFCASRRDRDYNEQFFGPGTRLTVL.